This TCR beta chain was observed in a study of T cell changes during pregnancy in multiple sclerosis. J lost 6 bases, V lost 6 bases, and 16 bases had no gene match. Germline lookup yields CDR1 MNHEY and CDR2 SMNVEV (reference sequence). This CDR3 is 16 amino acids long. TCRdb's table, derived via immunoSEQ multiplex PCR, lists solely in-frame clones and lacks some. Here the sample spans tens of thousands of clones, approximately 90% being singletons. The chain has TRBV27 and TRBJ2-7, with 8 positions matching TRBD2. This specimen consisted of CD4+ T cells from peripheral blood mononuclear cells, obtained after pregnancy. The sequence was obtained from a female donor with multiple sclerosis, enrolled in a pregnancy study. This chain's CDR3 is CASRPTAGTRGSEQYF. The CDR3 nucleotides are TGTGCCAGCAGACCCACAGCCGGGACTAGGGGCAGCGAGCAGTACTTC.